Below are 21 T cell receptor beta chains sequenced from a single sample in a study of neurological immune-mediated disorders (dated by TCRdb to between 2018 and 2021). Library creation used 5' RACE. Instrument on record: Illumina HiSeq 2500. Starting from the raw public reads, TCRdb applied fastp trimming at Q25, assembled clones with MiXCR and retained in-frame beta chains. Rows matching on CDR3 protein sequence are summarized as one entry with the most common DNA and genes. In all, the sample holds tens of thousands of distinct CDR3 sequences, and about 10% of those were seen once. The ten largest clones take up about 20% of the sample. Sequencing was done on a sample of PBMCs. These receptors all come from an older woman with HTLV-1-associated myelopathy (HAM/TSP).

In this sample, this clonotype turned up many times. The chain uses TRBV5-6 and TRBJ2-5; D is uncertain. CDR1 and CDR2 from the germline V gene are SGHDT and YYEEEE. The CDR3 is 12 residues long. Deletions cut 1 base from V and 5 bases from J, with 6 bases between. For the CDR3, the DNA is TGTGCCAGCAGCTTGACCGAGGAGACCCAGTACTTC. It is translated as CASSLTEETQYF.

This clonotype has at least ten counts. This chain uses TRBV18 with TRBJ2-5; the D is unclear. Germline V gives CDR1 KGHSH, CDR2 LQKENI. The CDR3 length is 13 residues. V lost 6 bases and J lost 1, with 9 bases in between. Here the CDR3 DNA reads TGTGCCAGCTCCGGATATACCCAAGAGACCCAGTACTTC. Its protein product is CASSGYTQETQYF.

By share, this clonotype counts as medium-sized. V usage is TRBV20-1 and J usage is TRBJ2-7, with 7 bases fitting TRBD1. Germline CDR1 reads DFQATT; CDR2 reads SNEGSKA (reference sequence). Trimming removed 2 bases from V and 2 bases from J; junction bases left unmatched: 3. The CDR3 sequence is 13 residues long. This CDR3 is CSARSTGTYEQYF. The CDR3 coding sequence is TGCAGTGCTAGATCGACAGGGACCTACGAGCAGTACTTC.

This clonotype rates as medium-sized. This sequence joins TRBV6-5 and TRBJ1-3; D is uncertain. Trimming cost V 2 bases and J 0 bases, with 2 bases left between them. This CDR3 spans 13 amino acids. The V gene's germline CDR1 is MNHEY and CDR2 SVGAGI. The CDR3 sequence: CASSYGSGNTIYF. For the CDR3, the DNA is TGTGCCAGCAGTTACGGCTCTGGAAACACCATATATTTT.

In its sample, this clonotype was seen many times. The chain recombines TRBV5-1 with TRBJ2-2; 12 bases fit TRBD2. This CDR3 comprises 17 residues. The trim removed 0 bases at V and 0 bases at J, leaving 0 bases unmatched. Germline V gives CDR1 SGHRS, CDR2 YFSETQ. DNA of the CDR3: TGCGCCAGCAGCTTGGGACTAGCGGGAGCGAACACCGGGGAGCTGTTTTTT. Translation: CASSLGLAGANTGELFF.

This clonotype has ten or more counts. V and J are TRBV29-1 and TRBJ1-1, with D maybe TRBD1 (6 bases). The V end was cut by 6 bases, the J end by 0 bases, with 14 bases between. Germline V lookup: CDR1 SQVTM, CDR2 ANQGSEA. The CDR3 length is 14 residues. CDR3 region: CSVPKDSLNTEAFF. The CDR3 DNA reads TGCAGCGTGCCCAAGGACAGTCTGAACACTGAAGCTTTCTTT.

This clonotype was observed many times. The chain joins TRBV5-1 to TRBJ1-2; D gene ambiguous. Germline V gene data show CDR1 as SGHRS and CDR2 as YFSETQ. The CDR3 has 12 amino acids. V gave up 4 bases and J gave up 8 bases, with 12 bases separating them. In nucleotides, the CDR3 is TGCGCCAGCAGCCCGGAGAGAGAAGGCTACACCTTC. Translated: CASSPEREGYTF.

This clonotype was observed at least ten times. CDR3 amino acids: CASSFRMNTEAFF. In DNA, the CDR3 is TGTGCCAGCAGTTTCCGGATGAACACTGAAGCTTTCTTT. V is TRBV6-2 or TRBV6-3 and J is TRBJ1-1, with D unclear. Deletions cut 4 bases from V and 0 bases from J, with 6 bases between. The CDR3 contains 13 residues. Germline V gene sequence: CDR1 MNHEY, CDR2 SVGEGT.

As concerns this clonotype: It is unclear where the CDR3 begins or ends on the DNA, so no DNA is shown, and the CDR3 is as TCRdb lists it. The chain is built from TRBV5-1 and TRBJ2-7. CDR1 is SGHRS, CDR2 YFSETQ, per germline. The CDR3 contains 18 residues when both ends are counted. The CDR3 here is CASSFYICSARSGYEQYF.

This clonotype is judged medium-sized. This rearrangement joins TRBV5-1 to TRBJ2-7; TRBD1 agrees at 8 bases. Germline loops: CDR1 SGHRS, CDR2 YFSETQ. The CDR3 extends over 16 amino acids. The trim removed 2 bases at V and 0 bases at J, leaving 7 bases unmatched. CDR3 sequence (DNA): TGCGCCAGCAGCTTACAAGGACAGGGAGTCTCCTACGAGCAGTACTTC. Its translation is CASSLQGQGVSYEQYF.

This clonotype was seen repeatedly, ten times or more. V is TRBV20-1 and J is TRBJ2-1; 7 positions match TRBD2. This CDR3 comprises 17 residues. The germline gives CDR1 DFQATT, CDR2 SNEGSKA (reference sequence). Trimming took 1 base from V and 0 from J; bases not matched to a gene: 9. CDR3 coding DNA: TGCAGTGCTAGAGTGGCCCAGCGGGGCTACTCCTACAATGAGCAGTTCTTC. It encodes CSARVAQRGYSYNEQFF.

This clonotype appeared many times. The rearrangement uses TRBV5-1 and TRBJ1-1, with no clear D. The V gene lost 2 bases and the J gene lost 0 bases, with 5 bases spanning the gap. Germline values: CDR1 SGHRS, CDR2 YFSETQ. This CDR3 spans 13 amino acids. DNA of the CDR3: TGCGCCAGCAGCTTAGACTTGAACACTGAAGCTTTCTTT. Translating gives CASSLDLNTEAFF.

This clonotype was seen repeatedly, ten times or more. The chain carries TRBV6-5 and TRBJ2-1, with a possible D match to TRBD1 (5 bases). The ends were cut back, 0 bases at V and 10 bases at J, with 10 bases in the middle. This CDR3 spans 13 amino acids. Germline V gene lookup returns CDR1 MNHEY and CDR2 SVGAGI. Here the CDR3 reads CASSYSGRREQFF. The DNA of the CDR3 is TGTGCCAGCAGTTACTCGGGGCGGCGGGAGCAGTTCTTC.

This clonotype was seen many times. The chain recombines TRBV15 with TRBJ2-7, with TRBD2 matching 13 bases. Trimming at V came to 0 bases and at J to 0 bases, leaving 2 bases not matched to a gene. The CDR3 contains 17 residues. Looked up from germline, CDR1 is LNHNV and CDR2 is YYDKDF (reference sequence). The CDR3 nucleotides are TGTGCCACCAGCAGAGATGGGACTAGCGGGATCTCCTACGAGCAGTACTTC. Translating it yields CATSRDGTSGISYEQYF.

This clonotype showed up many times. V is TRBV16 and J is TRBJ1-5; 12 bases are shared with TRBD1. Germline V gene lookup returns CDR1 KGHSY and CDR2 FQNENV. After removal of 4 bases from V and 4 bases from J, the junction contained 5 bases not matched to a gene. This CDR3 is 16 amino acids long. CDR3 sequence reads: CASSLRDRGHNQPQHF. The CDR3 DNA follows: TGTGCCAGCAGCCTAAGGGACAGGGGGCATAATCAGCCCCAGCATTTT. The complete variable domain, with remaining parts taken from reference TRBV16 and TRBJ1-5, reads GEEVAQTPKHLVRGEGQKAKLYCAPIKGHSYVFWYQQVLKNEFKFLISFQNENVFDETGMPKERFSAKCLPNSPCSLEIQATKLEDSAVYFCASSLRDRGHNQPQHFGDGTRLSIL.

This clonotype was seen ten or more times. V and J are TRBV12-3 or TRBV12-4 and TRBJ1-4; D not resolved. This CDR3 has 14 residues. Trimming shortened V by 6 bases and J by 4 bases, and 12 bases separated the two germline ends. The CDR3 DNA reads as TGTGCCAGCAGATTGGGTTGGGGTAATGAAAAACTGTTTTTT. Its protein is CASRLGWGNEKLFF.

At least ten counts were recorded for this clonotype. J is TRBJ2-3 and V is TRBV5-5, with 8 bases identical to TRBD2. The CDR3 extends over 14 amino acids. Germline CDR1 and CDR2: SGHKS and YYEKEE (reference sequence). V trimming: 4 bases; J trimming: 4 bases; junction bases outside the gene matches: 5. CDR3 nucleotides: TGTGCCAGCAGCCCCGGGGGGGCCCCAGATACGCAGTATTTT. Protein sequence: CASSPGGAPDTQYF. Complete variable domain (other parts from reference TRBV5-5 and TRBJ2-3): DAGVTQSPTHLIKTRGQQVTLRCSPISGHKSVSWYQQVLGQGPQFIFQYYEKEERGRGNFPDRFSARQFPNYSSELNVNALLLGDSALYLCASSPGGAPDTQYFGPGTRLTVL.

The genes are TRBV7-2 and TRBJ2-1, with 8 bases fitting TRBD2. The CDR3 has 15 amino acids. V was clipped by 3 bases and J by 6 bases; unmatched bases: 7. The germline V gene encodes CDR1 SGHTA and CDR2 FQGNSA. The CDR3 loop reads CASSFRAGEANEQFF. DNA for the CDR3: TGTGCCAGCAGCTTCCGAGCGGGGGAGGCCAATGAGCAGTTCTTC.

This clonotype was seen repeatedly, ten times or more. The gene calls are TRBV18 and TRBJ1-2, with D possibly matching TRBD1 (6 bases). Germline values: CDR1 KGHSH, CDR2 LQKENI. This CDR3 has 15 amino acids. V was trimmed by 2 bases and J by 3 bases, leaving 13 bases between them. The CDR3 bases are TGTGCCAGCTCACCAAGGGACAATCGGGACTATGGCTACACCTTC. This sequence encodes CASSPRDNRDYGYTF.

This clonotype was found many times. Given the absence of the conserved phenylalanine or tryptophan at the CDR3 end, a read error is likely. The genes are TRBV7-9 and TRBJ1-2, with 7 bases fitting TRBD1. Germline-derived CDR1 and CDR2 are SEHNR and FQNEAQ (reference sequence). The CDR3 is 13 amino acids. Trimming at V came to 3 bases and at J to 7 bases, leaving 5 bases not matched to a gene. The CDR3 sequence is CASSFDRAGGYTL. The CDR3 DNA follows: TGTGCCAGCAGCTTTGACAGGGCCGGTGGCTACACCCTC.

This clonotype has ten or more counts. The chain uses TRBV11-2 and TRBJ2-5; weak D call: TRBD2 (7 bases). This CDR3 contains 16 residues. The V end lost 1 base, the J end lost 2 bases, and 14 bases lay between the germline ends. Looked up from germline, CDR1 is SGHAT and CDR2 is FQNNGV. DNA of the CDR3: TGTGCCAGCAGCTTAGGCCTACGGGGGGCACAAGAGACCCAGTACTTC. Its protein product is CASSLGLRGAQETQYF.